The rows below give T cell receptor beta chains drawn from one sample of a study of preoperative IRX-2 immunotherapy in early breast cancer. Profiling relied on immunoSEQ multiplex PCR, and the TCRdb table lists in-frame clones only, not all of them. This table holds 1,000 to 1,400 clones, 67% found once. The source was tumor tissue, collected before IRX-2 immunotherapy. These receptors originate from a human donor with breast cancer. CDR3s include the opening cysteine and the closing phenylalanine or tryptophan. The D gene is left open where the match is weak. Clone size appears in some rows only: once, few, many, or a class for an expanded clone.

CDR3aa: CASSLGGQSYNEQFF; CDR3nt: TGCGCCAGCAGCTTGGGAGGCCAGTCCTACAATGAGCAGTTCTTC; len: 15; abundance: .; j_gene: TRBJ2-1; d_gene: .; v_gene: TRBV5-1
CDR3aa: CASSSRTSGIGVLETQYF; CDR3nt: TGTGCCAGCAGTTCCCGGACTAGCGGGATTGGTGTTCTGGAGACCCAGTACTTC; len: 18; abundance: few; j_gene: TRBJ2-5; d_gene: TRBD2; v_gene: TRBV6-8
CDR3aa: CASSSLGRGEDSPLHF; CDR3nt: TGTGCCAGCAGCTCCCTTGGGAGAGGGGAGGATTCACCCCTCCACTTT; len: 16; abundance: .; j_gene: TRBJ1-6; d_gene: .; v_gene: TRBV14
CDR3aa: CASSILGLEETQYF; CDR3nt: TGTGCCAGTAGTATATTGGGTCTAGAGGAGACCCAGTACTTC; len: 14; abundance: .; j_gene: TRBJ2-5; d_gene: .; v_gene: TRBV19
CDR3aa: CASSRDSQNIQYF; CDR3nt: TGTGCCAGCTCCCGGGACAGCCAAAACATTCAGTACTTC; len: 13; abundance: .; j_gene: TRBJ2-4; d_gene: TRBD1; v_gene: TRBV18
CDR3aa: CASSFDGTGGRAQHF; CDR3nt: TGTGCCAGCAGCTTCGACGGGACAGGAGGGAGAGCCCAGCATTTT; len: 15; abundance: .; j_gene: TRBJ1-5; d_gene: TRBD1; v_gene: TRBV7-4
CDR3aa: CAIPRDRGDNEQFF; CDR3nt: TGTGCCATCCCGAGGGACCGAGGGGACAATGAGCAGTTCTTC; len: 14; abundance: .; j_gene: TRBJ2-1; d_gene: .; v_gene: TRBV25-1
CDR3aa: CASSLGGPRINEQYF; CDR3nt: TGTGCCAGCAGCTTGGGGGGACCGCGAATAAACGAGCAGTACTTC; len: 15; abundance: .; j_gene: TRBJ2-7; d_gene: .; v_gene: TRBV11-3
CDR3aa: CAWSARGRGLQETQYF; CDR3nt: TGTGCCTGGAGTGCAAGAGGCAGGGGGCTCCAAGAGACCCAGTACTTC; len: 16; abundance: .; j_gene: TRBJ2-5; d_gene: TRBD1; v_gene: TRBV30
CDR3aa: CASSPRTGLNYEQYF; CDR3nt: TGTGCCAGCTCACCTCGAACAGGGTTAAACTACGAGCAGTACTTC; len: 15; abundance: .; j_gene: TRBJ2-7; d_gene: .; v_gene: TRBV18
CDR3aa: CASSVEHSPLHF; CDR3nt: TGTGCCAGCTCTGTCGAACATTCACCCCTCCACTTT; len: 12; abundance: few; j_gene: TRBJ1-6; d_gene: .; v_gene: TRBV6-8
CDR3aa: CATSPSTSLSLANYGYTF; CDR3nt: TGTGCCACCAGCCCCAGTACTTCTTTGTCTTTAGCTAACTATGGCTACACCTTC; len: 18; abundance: .; j_gene: TRBJ1-2; d_gene: .; v_gene: TRBV15
CDR3aa: CASSLTRGRPQHF; CDR3nt: TGTGCCAGCAGTCTAACAAGGGGACGGCCCCAGCATTTT; len: 13; abundance: .; j_gene: TRBJ1-5; d_gene: .; v_gene: TRBV6-8
CDR3aa: CASSETGTGGTGELFF; CDR3nt: TGTGCCAGCAGCGAAACCGGGACAGGGGGTACCGGGGAGCTGTTTTTT; len: 16; abundance: .; j_gene: TRBJ2-2; d_gene: TRBD1; v_gene: TRBV7-4
CDR3aa: CASSLSGDRRNTQYF; CDR3nt: TGTGCCAGCAGTTTATCAGGGGACCGTCGAAATACGCAGTATTTT; len: 15; abundance: .; j_gene: TRBJ2-3; d_gene: .; v_gene: TRBV28
CDR3aa: CASSLVSVERETQYF; CDR3nt: TGTGCCAGCAGCTTAGTTTCGGTGGAGAGGGAGACCCAGTACTTC; len: 15; abundance: .; j_gene: TRBJ2-5; d_gene: .; v_gene: TRBV7-6
CDR3aa: CASSKEWGSTDTQYF; CDR3nt: TGTGCCAGCAGTAAGGAGTGGGGGAGCACAGATACGCAGTATTTT; len: 15; abundance: few; j_gene: TRBJ2-3; d_gene: .; v_gene: TRBV6-8
CDR3aa: CASSHDRGHQPQHF; CDR3nt: TGTGCCAGCAGTCACGACAGGGGGCACCAGCCCCAGCATTTT; len: 14; abundance: .; j_gene: TRBJ1-5; d_gene: TRBD1; v_gene: TRBV28
CDR3aa: CASSFVGTAHEQYF; CDR3nt: TGTGCCAGCAGCTTTGTTGGGACAGCCCACGAGCAGTACTTC; len: 14; abundance: .; j_gene: TRBJ2-7; d_gene: TRBD1; v_gene: TRBV11-3
CDR3aa: CASSTKGQDNTGELFF; CDR3nt: TGTGCCAGTAGTACCAAGGGACAGGATAACACCGGGGAGCTGTTTTTT; len: 16; abundance: few; j_gene: TRBJ2-2; d_gene: TRBD1; v_gene: TRBV19
CDR3aa: CASSQSGAAGVQYF; CDR3nt: TGTGCCAGCAGCCAATCTGGGGCCGCCGGGGTTCAGTACTTC; len: 14; abundance: .; j_gene: TRBJ2-4; d_gene: .; v_gene: TRBV16
CDR3aa: CASRGTGGYTGELFF; CDR3nt: TGCGCCAGCAGAGGGACAGGGGGTTACACCGGGGAGCTGTTTTTT; len: 15; abundance: .; j_gene: TRBJ2-2; d_gene: TRBD1; v_gene: TRBV10-2
CDR3aa: CASSIGPVRTDTQYF; CDR3nt: TGTGCCAGTAGTATAGGTCCGGTAAGGACAGATACGCAGTATTTT; len: 15; abundance: .; j_gene: TRBJ2-3; d_gene: .; v_gene: TRBV19
CDR3aa: CATIATSGDQETQYF; CDR3nt: TGTGCCACCATAGCGACTAGCGGAGACCAAGAGACCCAGTACTTC; len: 15; abundance: few; j_gene: TRBJ2-5; d_gene: TRBD2; v_gene: TRBV19
CDR3aa: CASSPWGAYEQYF; CDR3nt: TGTGCCAGCTCACCCTGGGGTGCCTACGAGCAGTACTTC; len: 13; abundance: .; j_gene: TRBJ2-7; d_gene: .; v_gene: TRBV18
CDR3aa: CASSLGLAARTDTQYF; CDR3nt: TGCGCCAGCAGCTTGGGACTAGCGGCTCGCACAGATACGCAGTATTTT; len: 16; abundance: .; j_gene: TRBJ2-3; d_gene: TRBD2; v_gene: TRBV5-1
CDR3aa: CASSSSGTSGNTIYF; CDR3nt: TGTGCCAGCAGTTCCTCAGGAACCTCTGGAAACACCATATATTTT; len: 15; abundance: few; j_gene: TRBJ1-3; d_gene: .; v_gene: TRBV6-8
CDR3aa: CASSDPGGNTIYF; CDR3nt: TGTGCCAGCAGTGATCCCGGCGGAAACACCATATATTTT; len: 13; abundance: .; j_gene: TRBJ1-3; d_gene: .; v_gene: TRBV6-8
CDR3aa: CASVIGGGVSGANVLTF; CDR3nt: TGTGCTAGTGTCATAGGGGGAGGGGTTTCTGGGGCCAACGTCCTGACTTTC; len: 17; abundance: once; j_gene: TRBJ2-6; d_gene: .; v_gene: TRBV12-5